The 27 T cell receptor beta chains below come from one sample, sequenced in a study of blood T cell repertoires in COVID-19. Sequencing was performed with immunoSEQ multiplex PCR; in TCRdb, only in-frame clones are kept and a portion is missing. Here the sample spans 95,000 to 150,000 clones, 80% to 90% being singletons. Sequenced: peripheral blood. The receptors here all came from a woman aged 50 to 60 with acute or convalescent COVID-19.

The genes are TRBV3-1 (or the pseudogene TRBV3-2) and TRBJ2-1; D is unresolved. Germline CDR1 reads LGHDT; CDR2 reads YNNKEL (reference sequence). The CDR3 runs 14 residues. Trimming took 3 bases from V and 0 from J, leaving 6 bases between them. The CDR3 loop is CASSHDSSYNEQFF. The CDR3 DNA sequence: TGTGCCAGCAGCCACGATAGCTCCTACAATGAGCAGTTCTTC.

The chain is built from TRBV12-3 or TRBV12-4 and TRBJ2-3; no clear D gene. The CDR3 has 11 amino acids. V was cut by 7 bases and J by 4 bases, with 6 bases left in between. The CDR3 spells CASTLSDTQYF. CDR3 coding DNA: TGTGCCAGCACCCTTTCAGATACGCAGTATTTT.

The rearrangement uses TRBV11-2 and TRBJ2-1; D is unresolved. Per the germline V gene, CDR1 is SGHAT and CDR2 is FQNNGV. The CDR3 length is 15 residues. Trimming took 3 bases from V and 1 from J, leaving 10 bases between them. CDR3 nucleotides: TGTGCCAGCAGCTTGAAGGAGTATTCCTACAATGAGCAGTTCTTC. This gives the protein CASSLKEYSYNEQFF.

The J gene is TRBJ1-5, the V gene TRBV6-2 or TRBV6-3; D not resolved. This CDR3 region has 15 residues. The V gene lost 4 bases and the J gene lost 1 base, with 11 bases spanning the gap. Germline assignment: CDR1 MNHEY and CDR2 SVGEGT. The DNA of the CDR3 is TGTGCCAGCAGTTGGGTGCAGGCCAGCAATCAGCCCCAGCATTTT. It specifies CASSWVQASNQPQHF.

The genes are TRBV5-4 and TRBJ1-5, with 7 bases identical to TRBD1. The CDR3 is 14 amino acids. After removal of 4 bases from V and 1 base from J, the junction contained 2 bases not matched to a gene. From germline, CDR1 is SGHNT and CDR2 YYREEE (reference sequence). The CDR3 DNA follows: TGTGCCAGCAGCCCGACAGGGAGCAATCAGCCCCAGCATTTT. It is translated as CASSPTGSNQPQHF.

The rearrangement links TRBV5-4 to TRBJ1-3; the match to TRBD1 covers 7 bases. The V and J ends lost 3 bases and 0 bases, in that order; junction bases with no gene match: 12. CDR1 and CDR2 from the germline V gene are SGHNT and YYREEE (reference sequence). The CDR3 spans 18 residues. CDR3 DNA: TGTGCCAGCAGCTCGAAGAGACAGGGATCGGCCTCTGGAAACACCATATATTTT. The encoded protein is CASSSKRQGSASGNTIYF.

J is TRBJ1-1 and V is TRBV12-3 or TRBV12-4; tentatively, D is TRBD1 (6 bases). This CDR3 has 13 amino acids. V lost 5 bases and J 4 bases, leaving 11 bases between the germline ends. Here the CDR3 reads CASSLGGLTEAFF. DNA for the CDR3: TGTGCCAGCAGTCTCGGGGGGCTCACTGAAGCTTTCTTT.

This clone came up once. The V gene is TRBV30, the J gene TRBJ1-2; D is uncertain. In germline, CDR1 is GTSNPN, CDR2 SVGIG (reference sequence). This CDR3 comprises 14 residues. V was shortened by 3 bases and J by 0 bases, with 11 bases between the two germline ends. The CDR3 region is CAWSAGKTNYGYTF. The CDR3 bases are TGTGCCTGGAGCGCAGGAAAAACTAACTATGGCTACACCTTC.

The chain links TRBV15 to TRBJ1-4, with D maybe TRBD1 (5 bases). The CDR3 has 14 amino acids. Trimming left V 4 bases short and J 7 bases short, with 13 bases between. CDR1 is LNHNV, CDR2 YYDKDF, per germline (reference sequence). CDR3 nucleotide sequence: TGTGCCACCAGCAATCGGGGGGTTCGTGAAAAACTGTTTTTT. Amino acids: CATSNRGVREKLFF.

The chain couples TRBV5-8 to TRBJ2-5; 7 bases are shared with TRBD2. Germline V gives CDR1 SGHTS, CDR2 YDEGEE. V lost 4 bases and J lost 5; bases outside the gene matches: 8. This CDR3 spans 14 amino acids. The DNA of the CDR3 is TGTGCCAGCAGCCGACAAGCCGGGGGGGAGACCCAGTACTTC. Its translation is CASSRQAGGETQYF.

The chain links TRBV5-4 to TRBJ1-2, with unresolved D. Trimming removed 1 base from V and 0 bases from J, with 4 bases in between. The CDR3 extends over 13 amino acids. Germline-derived CDR1 and CDR2 are SGHNT and YYREEE (reference sequence). This CDR3 reads CASSLPANYGYTF. The CDR3 bases are TGTGCCAGCAGCTTGCCAGCTAACTATGGCTACACCTTC.

This chain links TRBV18 with TRBJ2-5, with 8 nucleotides matching TRBD2. The CDR3 covers 14 residues. CDR1 and CDR2 (germline): KGHSH, LQKENI. V dropped 4 bases and J dropped 4; count of bases not matched to a gene: 5. The CDR3 sequence is CASSRTSPRETQYF. The CDR3 coding sequence is TGTGCCAGCTCACGGACTAGCCCCAGAGAGACCCAGTACTTC.

The V call is TRBV27, the J call TRBJ1-5, with 8 bases fitting TRBD1. Germline CDR1 is MNHEY and CDR2 is SMNVEV (reference sequence). This CDR3 comprises 13 residues. The V and J ends lost 5 bases and 7 bases, in that order; junction bases with no gene match: 4. The CDR3 DNA reads TGTGCCAGCAGTAACAGGGGGGGCCAGCCCCAGCATTTT. Amino acids: CASSNRGGQPQHF.

V is TRBV18 and J is TRBJ2-7; no definite D call. The CDR3 contains 11 residues. The germline V gene encodes CDR1 KGHSH and CDR2 LQKENI. V was cut by 3 bases and J by 5 bases, with 5 bases left in between. As DNA, the CDR3 is TGTGCCAGCTCACCCCAGAACGAGCAGTACTTC. This codes for CASSPQNEQYF.

V and J are TRBV10-2 and TRBJ2-2, with D perhaps matching TRBD1 (5 bases). The CDR3 loop spans 13 amino acids. Per germline, CDR1 WSHSY and CDR2 SAAADI. Trimming shortened V by 6 bases and J by 3 bases, and 8 bases separated the two germline ends. The DNA for the CDR3 is TGCGCCAGCAGGGGGCTTGACACCGGGGAGCTGTTTTTT. Translated: CASRGLDTGELFF.

About this clone: The same CDR3 arises from other DNA sequences in this sample as well. The J gene is TRBJ1-5, the V gene TRBV30, with D tentatively TRBD1 (5 bases). The CDR3 consists of 13 residues. CDR1 is GTSNPN, CDR2 SVGIG, per germline (reference sequence). Deletions cut 1 base from V and 6 bases from J, with 10 bases between. CDR3 region: CAWSAGGGQPQHF. The CDR3, as DNA: TGTGCCTGGAGTGCTGGGGGGGGTCAGCCCCAGCATTTT.

J is TRBJ1-5 and V is TRBV21-1; the table assigns TRBD1, which was not confirmed against the DNA. TRBV21-1 is a pseudogene. The CDR3 is made up of 14 amino acids. Here the CDR3 reads CASSKRDRKQPQHF. The CDR3 DNA follows: TGTGCCAGCAGCAAACGAGACAGGAAACAGCCCCAGCATTTT.

V gene TRBV6-2 or TRBV6-3 combines with J gene TRBJ2-2; 10 bases are a match to TRBD2. CDR3 length: 17 amino acids. Germline-derived CDR1 and CDR2 are MNHEY and SVGEGT. J was trimmed by 4 bases and V by 5 bases; bases with no gene match: 10. CDR3 region: CASSRTSGTEVTGELFF. CDR3 nucleotide sequence: TGTGCCAGCAGTCGGACTAGCGGAACTGAGGTCACCGGGGAGCTGTTTTTT.

This chain joins TRBV19 and TRBJ2-7, with D unresolved. V dropped 7 bases and J dropped 3 bases, with 10 bases sitting between them. Germline CDR1 is LNHDA and CDR2 is SQIVND (reference sequence). This CDR3 contains 12 residues. In DNA, the CDR3 is TGTGCCAGTATAGAGTGCGGCTACGAGCAGTACTTC. This sequence encodes CASIECGYEQYF.

The genes are TRBV7-2 and TRBJ2-3; no clear D gene. Trimming left V 2 bases short and J 3 bases short, with 6 bases between. Per the germline V gene, CDR1 is SGHTA and CDR2 is FQGNSA. The CDR3 sequence is 13 residues long. CDR3 protein: CASSLPQTDTQYF. The CDR3 region has the DNA TGTGCCAGCAGCTTACCCCAGACAGATACGCAGTATTTT.

The chain couples TRBV15 to TRBJ2-7; D perhaps matches TRBD1 (5 bases). Trimming removed 3 bases from V and 1 base from J, with 7 bases in between. Germline CDR1 and CDR2: LNHNV and YYDKDF (reference sequence). The CDR3 contains 13 residues. The CDR3: CATSRDTSYEQYF. Here the CDR3 DNA reads TGTGCCACCAGCAGGGACACGTCCTACGAGCAGTACTTC.

The rearrangement links TRBV6-2 or TRBV6-3 to TRBJ2-3; TRBD1 aligns across 7 bases. The V gene's germline CDR1 is MNHEY and CDR2 SVGEGT. The length of the CDR3 is 15 residues. Trimming at V came to 5 bases and at J to 2 bases, leaving 7 bases not matched to a gene. The CDR3 loop is CASSPQGRLTDTQYF. In DNA, the CDR3 is TGTGCCAGCAGTCCACAGGGGCGCCTCACAGATACGCAGTATTTT.

The chain links TRBV30 to TRBJ1-2; maybe TRBD1 (5 bases). V was pared by 0 bases and J by 5 bases, with 13 bases between. In germline, CDR1 is GTSNPN, CDR2 SVGIG (reference sequence). This CDR3 has 14 amino acids. CDR3 nucleotide sequence: TGTGCCTGGAGTGTACAGTCAGGGAGGTATGGCTACACCTTC. It codes for CAWSVQSGRYGYTF.

The chain combines TRBV4-2 with TRBJ2-1, with a possible D match to TRBD2 (7 bases). The length of the CDR3 is 14 residues. V lost 4 bases to trimming and J lost 8 bases, with 15 bases between them. Germline loops: CDR1 LGHNA, CDR2 YNFKEQ. CDR3 coding DNA: TGTGCCAGCAGCCGGGGGCCGGGGGGATATGAGCAGTTCTTC. Encoded protein: CASSRGPGGYEQFF.

In DNA form, the CDR3 reads TGTGCCAGCTCACCACCGACAGGGTTGGCTGAAGCTTTCTTT. It translates to CASSPPTGLAEAFF. The chain uses TRBV18 and TRBJ1-1; the match to TRBD1 covers 7 bases. V lost 0 bases, J lost 6 bases, and 4 bases stayed unmatched. CDR1 and CDR2 (germline): KGHSH, LQKENI. The CDR3 is 14 amino acids.

The sample holds one count of this clone. The chain recombines TRBV10-3 with TRBJ1-1, with 9 positions matching TRBD1. The CDR3 is 15 residues long. The V and J ends lost 0 bases and 8 bases, in that order; junction bases with no gene match: 7. Looked up from germline, CDR1 is ENHRY and CDR2 is SYGVKD. The DNA for the CDR3 is TGTGCCATCAGTGAGTCGGGGACAGGGCGCTTCGAAGCTTTCTTT. Translation: CAISESGTGRFEAFF.

CDR3 nucleotide sequence: TGTGCCAGCATGAGTCTGCCACTTGGTGAAGCTTTCTTT. Its translation: CASMSLPLGEAFF. This sequence joins TRBV5-4 and TRBJ1-1; D is unclear. The V gene's germline CDR1 is SGHNT and CDR2 YYREEE (reference sequence). V lost 6 bases, J lost 7 bases, and 16 bases lay in between. The CDR3 is made up of 13 amino acids.